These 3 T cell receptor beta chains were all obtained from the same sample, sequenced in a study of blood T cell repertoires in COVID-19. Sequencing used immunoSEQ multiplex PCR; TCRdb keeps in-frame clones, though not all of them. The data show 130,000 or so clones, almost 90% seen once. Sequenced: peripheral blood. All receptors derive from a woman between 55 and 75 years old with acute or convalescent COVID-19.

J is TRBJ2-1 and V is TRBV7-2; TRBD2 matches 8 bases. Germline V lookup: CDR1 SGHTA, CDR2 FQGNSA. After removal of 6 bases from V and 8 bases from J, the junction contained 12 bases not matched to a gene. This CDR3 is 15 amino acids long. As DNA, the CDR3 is TGTGCCAGCAGAACAACCTTAGCGGGGCAGGATGAGCAGTTCTTC. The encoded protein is CASRTTLAGQDEQFF.

The DNA of the CDR3 is TGTGCCAGCAGCAAAGTTCCCAAGCGGGACGGGGGTTCGGGGGGCTACACCTTC. Protein sequence: CASSKVPKRDGGSGGYTF. The rearrangement links TRBV21-1 to TRBJ1-2. TRBV21-1 is labeled a pseudogene. This CDR3 comprises 18 residues.

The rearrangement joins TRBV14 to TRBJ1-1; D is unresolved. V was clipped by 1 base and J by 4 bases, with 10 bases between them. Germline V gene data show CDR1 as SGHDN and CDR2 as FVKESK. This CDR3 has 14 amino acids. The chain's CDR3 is CASSQGELITEAFF. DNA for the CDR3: TGTGCCAGCAGCCAAGGGGAGTTGATCACTGAAGCTTTCTTT.